A selection of T cell receptor beta chains follows, all from one sample in a study of response to subunit inactivated influenza vaccine. TCRdb processed the RT-PCR reads anew with MiXCR; each CDR3 protein has one entry. The sample gives around 530,000 distinct CDR3 sequences, roughly 12% of which show up once; roughly 10% is in the top ten. The sample consisted of PBMCs from blood, taken on the day of vaccination. The receptors were gathered from a man aged 45-65 years who received an inactivated influenza vaccine. CDR3s include the opening cysteine and the closing phenylalanine or tryptophan. Fields, in order: CDR3 protein, CDR3 DNA, D gene, clone size, V gene, J gene. A D gene is named only where the DNA matches it firmly. Clone size is stated in some rows and not others, as once, few, many or a class when expanded.

CDR3 protein: CAISIVQGAKNIQYF
CDR3 DNA: TGTGCCATCAGCATAGTACAGGGGGCCAAAAACATTCAGTACTTC
D gene: TRBD1
clone size: .
V gene: TRBV5-5
J gene: TRBJ2-4

CDR3 protein: CASSLFTVNTGELFF
CDR3 DNA: TGTGCCAGCAGCTTATTTACAGTCAACACCGGGGAGCTGTTTTTT
D gene: .
clone size: .
V gene: TRBV7-9
J gene: TRBJ2-2

CDR3 protein: CASSIIGTGIRSPDTQYF
CDR3 DNA: TGTGCCAGCAGTATTATAGGGACAGGTATTAGGAGCCCAGATACGCAGTATTTT
D gene: TRBD1
clone size: .
V gene: TRBV27
J gene: TRBJ2-3

CDR3 protein: CASSPMDSAGPQHF
CDR3 DNA: TGCGCCAGCAGCCCAATGGACAGCGCGGGGCCCCAGCATTTT
D gene: .
clone size: .
V gene: TRBV5-1
J gene: TRBJ1-5

CDR3 protein: CASSRATGDQPQHF
CDR3 DNA: TGTGCCAGCAGCCGGGCGACAGGGGATCAGCCCCAGCATTTT
D gene: TRBD1
clone size: few
V gene: TRBV4-2
J gene: TRBJ1-5

CDR3 protein: CASSLSTTLRETQYF
CDR3 DNA: TGTGCCAGCAGCTTAAGCACTACCCTTCGAGAGACCCAGTACTTC
D gene: .
clone size: .
V gene: TRBV7-2
J gene: TRBJ2-5

CDR3 protein: CASSTWTGAQPQHF
CDR3 DNA: TGCGCCAGCAGCACTTGGACAGGGGCTCAGCCCCAGCATTTT
D gene: TRBD1
clone size: few
V gene: TRBV4-3
J gene: TRBJ1-5

CDR3 protein: CASSVETGFLDTQYF
CDR3 DNA: TGTGCCAGCAGCGTAGAAACAGGTTTTTTGGATACGCAGTATTTT
D gene: .
clone size: few
V gene: TRBV9
J gene: TRBJ2-3

CDR3 protein: CASSFAGVPSYEQYF
CDR3 DNA: TGTGCCAGCAGTTTCGCGGGGGTGCCCTCCTACGAGCAGTACTTC
D gene: TRBD2
clone size: .
V gene: TRBV27
J gene: TRBJ2-7

CDR3 protein: CASSLGSTQPGKLFF
CDR3 DNA: TGTGCCAGCAGCTTAGGATCGACCCAACCAGGAAAACTGTTTTTT
D gene: .
clone size: .
V gene: TRBV7-2
J gene: TRBJ1-4

CDR3 protein: CASSYVAGPSYEQYF
CDR3 DNA: TGTGCCAGCAGTTATGTAGCGGGTCCCTCCTACGAGCAGTACTTC
D gene: TRBD2
clone size: few
V gene: TRBV6-5
J gene: TRBJ2-7

CDR3 protein: CASSLVSSRYEQYF
CDR3 DNA: TGTGCCAGCAGCTTAGTCTCTAGCCGGTACGAGCAGTACTTC
D gene: .
clone size: .
V gene: TRBV7-2
J gene: TRBJ2-7